Included here is one TCR beta chain sequence, with context. From the RT-PCR reads, TCRdb called clonotypes with MiXCR, one entry per CDR3 protein. The profile shows some 960,000 distinct CDR3 sequences, 15% to 20% of them singletons. The data are from a study of patients and donors after allogeneic stem cell transplantation. V lost 5 bases and J lost 3, with 14 bases in between. CDR3 length: 14 residues. V usage is TRBV12-3 or TRBV12-4 and J usage is TRBJ2-7; weak D call: TRBD1 (5 bases). Material: blood, either unsorted or a sorted T cell fraction (not recorded which). This receptor was taken from a human donor who was either an allogeneic HSCT recipient or a stem cell or donor lymphocyte infusion donor (not recorded which). It is not recorded whose cells these are; they may come from a transplant donor. The CDR3 bases are TGTGCCAGCAGTCCCGACAGCGCAAACTACGAGCAGTACTTC. It translates to CASSPDSANYEQYF.